A selection of T cell receptor beta chains follows, all from one sample in a study of blood T cell repertoires in COVID-19. Assay used: immunoSEQ multiplex PCR; TCRdb lists only in-frame clones, some missing. The sample includes about 310,000 clones, around 90% of them seen just once. The specimen was PBMCs or T cells enriched from blood (not recorded which). The receptor source for this set is a woman between 18 and 30 years old with acute COVID-19. CDR3s include the opening cysteine and the closing phenylalanine or tryptophan. The order of the fields is clone size, J gene, D gene, V gene, CDR3 DNA, CDR3 protein. D genes are given only for firm matches. Some rows have no size entry. The others give once, few or many, or a class for an expanded clone.

abundance: -
j_gene: TRBJ1-6
d_gene: -
v_gene: TRBV5-1
CDR3nt: TGCGCCAGCAGCTTGGTCCCAGATAATTCACCCCTCCACTTT
CDR3aa: CASSLVPDNSPLHF

abundance: -
j_gene: TRBJ2-1
d_gene: TRBD2
v_gene: TRBV5-5
CDR3nt: TGTGCCAGCAGCTTTGCTAGCGGAGAGTACAATGAGCAGTTCTTC
CDR3aa: CASSFASGEYNEQFF

abundance: -
j_gene: TRBJ1-3
d_gene: -
v_gene: TRBV7-9
CDR3nt: TGTGCCAGCAGCTTCTTTCAGGGAATCTCTCTCTCTGGAAACACCATATATTTT
CDR3aa: CASSFFQGISLSGNTIYF

abundance: once
j_gene: TRBJ2-1
d_gene: -
v_gene: TRBV7-8
CDR3nt: TGTGCCAGCAATATATTCCCGAGAGGCTCCTACAATGAGCAGTTCTTC
CDR3aa: CASNIFPRGSYNEQFF

abundance: -
j_gene: TRBJ2-2
d_gene: TRBD1
v_gene: TRBV5-8
CDR3nt: TGTGCCAGCAGGGTCGTAGGACAGGGGAACACCGGGGAGCTGTTTTTT
CDR3aa: CASRVVGQGNTGELFF

abundance: -
j_gene: TRBJ1-2
d_gene: -
v_gene: TRBV24-1
CDR3nt: TGTGCCACCAGTGAAAACAGGGTTAACTATGGCTACACCTTC
CDR3aa: CATSENRVNYGYTF

abundance: -
j_gene: TRBJ1-1
d_gene: -
v_gene: TRBV3-1/TRBV3-2
CDR3nt: TGTGCCAGCAGCCCGACAGAGAACACTGAAGCTTTCTTT
CDR3aa: CASSPTENTEAFF

abundance: -
j_gene: TRBJ1-5
d_gene: TRBD1
v_gene: TRBV10-3
CDR3nt: TGTGCCATCAGTGAGTACGGACAGGGGGCGCAGGGGCAGCCCCAGCATTTT
CDR3aa: CAISEYGQGAQGQPQHF

abundance: -
j_gene: TRBJ1-3
d_gene: TRBD1
v_gene: TRBV28
CDR3nt: TGTGCCAAGTCGACAGGGGGAAACACCATATATTTT
CDR3aa: CAKSTGGNTIYF

abundance: -
j_gene: TRBJ2-7
d_gene: TRBD1
v_gene: TRBV19
CDR3nt: TGTGCCAGTTTCGACAGGGAAAACGGACCGAGGAGAATATACGAGCAGTACTTC
CDR3aa: CASFDRENGPRRIYEQYF

abundance: -
j_gene: TRBJ2-3
d_gene: TRBD2
v_gene: TRBV7-2
CDR3nt: TGTGCCAGCAGCTCAGCCGGACTAGCGGGCACAGATACGCAGTATTTT
CDR3aa: CASSSAGLAGTDTQYF

abundance: -
j_gene: TRBJ1-6
d_gene: -
v_gene: TRBV6-5
CDR3nt: TGTGCCAGCAGTTACTCGAATCCGGGAGTATCTGGTCCCCTCCACTTT
CDR3aa: CASSYSNPGVSGPLHF

abundance: -
j_gene: TRBJ2-4
d_gene: -
v_gene: TRBV5-1
CDR3nt: TGCGCCAGCAGCTTGACAGTAGGCAAAAACATTCAGTACTTC
CDR3aa: CASSLTVGKNIQYF